These T cell receptor beta chains were read from a single sample in a study of T cell responses to AZD1222 COVID-19 vaccine. Method: immunoSEQ multiplex PCR; TCRdb's copy keeps in-frame clones and lacks some. The table lists 99,000 or so clones, 85% to 95% of them singletons. The specimen was peripheral blood, collected on day 0 of AZD1222 vaccination. These TCRs come from an adult in good health. Each CDR3 is given with its conserved first and last residue. D genes are given only for firm matches. Only part of the rows carry a size: once, few, many, or a class if the clone is expanded.

NA NA TRBJ1-1 TRBV6-6 TGTGCCAGCAGTCCGGCCGGCCGGAACACTGAAGCTTTCTTT CASSPAGRNTEAFF
NA NA TRBJ1-3 TRBV6-5 TGTGCCAGCAGTTTACAGGGTGTCTCTGGAAACACCATATATTTT CASSLQGVSGNTIYF
NA TRBD1 TRBJ2-3 TRBV27 TGTGCCAGCAGTTTGACAGGGGGGTTGTCACCGGATACGCAGTATTTT CASSLTGGLSPDTQYF
NA TRBD2 TRBJ2-7 TRBV4-2 TGTGCCAGCAGCCAACCAACTAGCGGGTTTGATACCTACGAGCAGTACTTC CASSQPTSGFDTYEQYF
NA TRBD1 TRBJ2-7 TRBV19 TGTGCCAGTAGTATTGGTTATGGGGACAGCCTCTCCTACGAGCAGTACTTC CASSIGYGDSLSYEQYF
NA NA TRBJ2-3 TRBV10-2 TGCGCCAGCGGGGACTTGGGCACAGATACGCAGTATTTT CASGDLGTDTQYF
NA NA TRBJ2-5 TRBV11-2 TGTGCCAGCAGCTTAGATTTCGAGACCCAGTACTTC CASSLDFETQYF
NA TRBD1 TRBJ2-1 TRBV24-1 TGTGCCACCAGTGATACCGGGACAGGGGTCTACAATGAGCAGTTCTTC CATSDTGTGVYNEQFF
NA NA TRBJ2-3 TRBV6-5 TGTGCCAGCAGTTCGACAGGAACGACAGATACGCAGTATTTT CASSSTGTTDTQYF
NA NA TRBJ1-2 TRBV14 TGTGCCAGCAGCCAAGATCAAGGGTTCGGCTACACCTTC CASSQDQGFGYTF
once NA TRBJ2-7 TRBV25-1 TGTGCCAGCAGTGAATTGGCCAGGGGCGAGCAGTACTTC CASSELARGEQYF
NA TRBD1 TRBJ2-7 TRBV28 TGTGCCAGCAGTTTAACAGGGGGCCGTAACGAGCAGTACTTC CASSLTGGRNEQYF
NA NA TRBJ2-5 TRBV10-3 TGTGCCACGGCACAGCGCCTTGGGGAGACCCAGTACTTC CATAQRLGETQYF
NA NA TRBJ1-4 TRBV7-2 TGTGCCAGCAGTCCCAGGGGTGAAAAACTGTTTTTT CASSPRGEKLFF
NA NA TRBJ1-1 TRBV5-1 TGCGCCAGCAGCCGAGGTACGAACACTGAAGCTTTCTTT CASSRGTNTEAFF
NA TRBD2 TRBJ2-3 TRBV7-8 TGTGCCAGCAGCTTAGTCCCAGGGAGGGGAATAGGTACGCAGTATTTT CASSLVPGRGIGTQYF
NA TRBD1 TRBJ2-4 TRBV28 TGTGCCAGCAGTTCAACAGGGGCGGCCAAAAACATTCAGTACTTC CASSSTGAAKNIQYF
NA TRBD2 TRBJ2-1 TRBV30 TGTGCCTGGACGGGACTAGCGGATGGGAATGAGCAGTTCTTC CAWTGLADGNEQFF
NA TRBD2 TRBJ2-7 TRBV7-8 TGTGCCAGCAGCTTAAGGCTAGCGGGGTACGAGCAGTACTTC CASSLRLAGYEQYF
NA TRBD2 TRBJ2-1 TRBV6-2/TRBV6-3 TGTGCCAGCAGTCCCAAGACTAGCGGGAGGTACAGTGAGCAGTTCTTC CASSPKTSGRYSEQFF